This T cell receptor (beta chain) was profiled in a study of preoperative IRX-2 immunotherapy in early breast cancer. The protocol was immunoSEQ multiplex PCR, while the TCRdb copy is restricted to in-frame clones and leaves out a portion. The sample has more than 10,000 clones, roughly 93% seen once. Treatment meaning: preoperative locoregional IRX-2 cytokine immunotherapy. Preoperative locoregional IRX-2 cytokine immunotherapy was tested in the phase Ib source study. CDR3 length: 15 amino acids. V lost 7 bases to trimming and J lost 7 bases; unmatched junction nucleotides: 13. CDR1 and CDR2 (germline): MDHEN, SYDVKM.

Specimen collection occurred from a patient treated with IRX-2 immunotherapy. This chain joins TRBV28 and TRBJ1-5; 7 nucleotides line up with TRBD1. The TCR was taken from a human donor with breast cancer. CDR3 protein: CASTYLPGGAQPQHF. CDR3 DNA sequence: TGTGCCAGCACTTACCTTCCAGGGGGAGCCCAGCCCCAGCATTTT. Full variable domain (missing parts from reference TRBV28 and TRBJ1-5): DVKVTQSSRYLVKRTGEKVFLECVQDMDHENMFWYRQDPGLGLRLIYFSYDVKMKEKGDIPEGYSVSREKKERFSLILESASTNQTSMYLCASTYLPGGAQPQHFGDGTRLSIL.